This T cell receptor (beta chain) emerged from a study of PD-L1 blockade in urothelial cancer. Study overall: Prior exposure to chemotherapy in patients amounted to 0 to 3 regimens received. Blood was tested 3 weeks (second dose) and 6 weeks into treatment.

V gave up 0 bases and J gave up 7 bases; unmatched junction bases: 10. There are 16 residues in the CDR3. Germline V gene lookup returns CDR1 SGHDT and CDR2 YYEEEE. A spike-in of synthetic TCR analog templates was added to each PCR. Using immunoSEQ multiplex PCR, the repertoire was profiled, and TCRdb retains in-frame clones only, with some absent. The table lists around 66,000 clones, about nine tenths of them singletons. This clone was detected once. The time point is: peripheral blood 6 weeks after treatment start. Samples spanned pretreatment and treatment, with 1 to 8 time points per patient. The sequence was obtained from a man aged 55 to 69 with urothelial cancer. V usage is TRBV5-6 and J usage is TRBJ2-1; 7 bases fit TRBD1. This sample comprised PBMCs, obtained around atezolizumab (anti-PD-L1) treatment. The CDR3 here is CASSLDDRVTWNEQFF. The DNA of the CDR3 is TGTGCCAGCAGCTTGGATGACAGGGTGACATGGAATGAGCAGTTCTTC.